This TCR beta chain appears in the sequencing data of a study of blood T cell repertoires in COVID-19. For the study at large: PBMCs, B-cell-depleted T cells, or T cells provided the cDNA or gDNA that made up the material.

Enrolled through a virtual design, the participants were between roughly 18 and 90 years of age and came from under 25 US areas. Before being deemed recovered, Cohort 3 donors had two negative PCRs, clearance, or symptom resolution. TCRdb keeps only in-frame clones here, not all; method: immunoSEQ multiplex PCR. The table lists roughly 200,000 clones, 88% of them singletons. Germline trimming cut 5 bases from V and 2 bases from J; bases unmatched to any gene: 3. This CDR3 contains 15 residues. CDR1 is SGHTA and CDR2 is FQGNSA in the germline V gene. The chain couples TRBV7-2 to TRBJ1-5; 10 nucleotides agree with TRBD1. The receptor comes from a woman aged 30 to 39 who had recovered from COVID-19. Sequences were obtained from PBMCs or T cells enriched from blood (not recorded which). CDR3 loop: CASSDRGPGNQPQHF. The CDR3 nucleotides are TGTGCCAGCAGCGACAGGGGGCCGGGCAATCAGCCCCAGCATTTT.